The source of this T cell receptor beta chain is a study of cytomegalovirus exposure and HLA in healthy donors. 60 Vbeta and 13 Jbeta primers were used in PCR. TCRdb's table, derived via immunoSEQ multiplex PCR, lists solely in-frame clones and lacks some. The sample contains 100,000 or so clones, approximately 82% of which appear only once. Trimming took off 3 bases at V and 0 bases at J, with 15 bases between the two ends. The CDR3 extends over 17 amino acids. CDR1 is LNHDA, CDR2 SQIVND, per germline (reference sequence). The TCR originated in a woman younger than 30 in good health and CMV-seronegative. V gene TRBV19 combines with J gene TRBJ1-5; no definite D call. Sequencing was carried out using PBMCs. The CDR3 sequence is CASSIVDETYSNQPQHF. The CDR3 DNA sequence: TGTGCCAGTAGTATCGTAGATGAAACGTATAGCAATCAGCCCCAGCATTTT.